This section outlines one TCR beta chain sequence together with its context. Its antigen is not known. Findings and limits, study-wide: Tumor memory CD4+ T cell TCR gene usage clustered with blood and lymph node memory CD4+ cells and lymph node naive CD4+ cells. Tumor Tregs overlapped most with tumor, then blood, naive CD4+ cells.

TCRdb re-derived calls from the 5' RACE reads in MiXCR, one entry per CDR3 protein. The table records 9,500 to 15,000 distinct CDR3 sequences, roughly 51% of them present only once. Cells sorted as Tregs were CD4+, CD25+ and CD127-/low. Material for sequencing was tumor-infiltrating Tregs sorted from the breast tumor. This sequence was found in a female donor with breast cancer.

The DNA for the CDR3 is TGTGCCAGCAGCTTAAAGGTCACCGGGGAGCTGTTTTTT. This translates into CASSLKVTGELFF. V gene TRBV7-2 combines with J gene TRBJ2-2; no definite D call. The CDR3 runs to 13 residues. The V and J ends lost 2 bases and 4 bases respectively, with 5 bases between them. Germline V gene sequence: CDR1 SGHTA, CDR2 FQGNSA. Full variable domain (outside the CDR3, taken from reference TRBV7-2 and TRBJ2-2): GAGVSQSPSNKVTEKGKDVELRCDPISGHTALYWYRQSLGQGLEFLIYFQGNSAPDKSGLPSDRFSAERTGGSVSTLTIQRTQQEDSAVYLCASSLKVTGELFFGEGSRLTVL.